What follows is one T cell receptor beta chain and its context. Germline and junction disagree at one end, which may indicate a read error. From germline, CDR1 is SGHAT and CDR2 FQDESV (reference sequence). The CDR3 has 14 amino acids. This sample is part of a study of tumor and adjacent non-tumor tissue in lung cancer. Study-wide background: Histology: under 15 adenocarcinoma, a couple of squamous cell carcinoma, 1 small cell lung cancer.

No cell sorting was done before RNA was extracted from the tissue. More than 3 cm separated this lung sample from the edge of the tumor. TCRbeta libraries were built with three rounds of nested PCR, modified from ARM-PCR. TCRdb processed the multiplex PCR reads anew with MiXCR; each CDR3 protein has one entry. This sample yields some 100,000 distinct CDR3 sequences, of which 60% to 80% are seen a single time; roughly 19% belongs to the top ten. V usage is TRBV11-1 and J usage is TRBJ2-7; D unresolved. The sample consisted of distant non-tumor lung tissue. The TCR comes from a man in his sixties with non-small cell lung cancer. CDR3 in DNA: TGTGCCAGTAGCTTATGTAACGGGCCCTACGAGCAGTACTTC. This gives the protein CASSLCNGPYEQYF. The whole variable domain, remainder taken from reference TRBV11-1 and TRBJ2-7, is EAEVAQSPRYKITEKSQAVAFWCDPISGHATLYWYRQILGQGPELLVQFQDESVVDDSQLPKDRFSAERLKGVDSTLKIQPAELGDSAMYLCASSLCNGPYEQYFGPGTRLTVT.